Listed here is a single T cell receptor (beta chain). The antigen it binds to is not known. It has no much larger one-base neighbor in the sample; base qualities were not kept. The roughly 39 donors, aged roughly 6 to 100 years, were systemically healthy Caucasian individuals from Russia. Each donor gave 8 to 10 milliliters of peripheral blood, drawn into EDTA-treated Vacutainer tubes. PBMCs were isolated by Ficoll-Paque density-gradient centrifugation, with at least 6 million obtained per sample. Trizol reagent was used to extract total RNA from the PBMCs, yielding at least 5 micrograms per sample. For every donor, an aliquot of PBMCs went through flow cytometry to measure the percentages of naive CD45RAhigh/CD27high T cells. This sample is part of a study of blood T cells in healthy people across ages (dated by TCRdb to 2015 to 2017). As for the study more broadly: In model experiments, template switching captured roughly one uniquely barcoded TCR beta cDNA molecule for every two T cells. To track age-related changes in TCR beta repertoire diversity, the study relied on deep sequencing normalized with unique cDNA molecular identifiers. Donors were grouped into four age groups: young (average about 15 years), middle-aged (about 40), aged (62) and long-lived (approximately 82). To avoid experimental bias, donors of different ages were randomly spread across the sequencing lanes. Two additional independent replicas of 1 million unique cDNA reads from the same blood draw were analyzed for two donors (one aged 18 to 30 and one aged 80 or older). What the study reported, not specific to this receptor: Observed TCR beta diversity correlated strongly with the percentage of naive T cells measured by flow cytometry. Conclusive comparison of naive and antigen-experienced compartments was prevented by the profiling of bulk unsorted PBMCs. Compared with the aged group, the long-lived group had more naive CD4+ T cells, fewer expanded clones and increased TCR diversity, suggesting age selection. Observed TCR beta diversity per million T cells fell roughly linearly with age, and a significant reduction was already apparent by age around 40. Estimates of total diversity based on one million sequenced T cells were regarded as lower bounds and as underestimates. The CMV infection status of donors was not known, potentially confounding age-related changes in expanded clonotypes.

Library preparation used 5' RACE. Sequencing took place on an Illumina HiSeq 2500. A second PCR of roughly 7 to 11 cycles was performed with a sample-barcoded 5' primer and a J-beta primer mix. A template-switch 5' adaptor carrying 12 random nucleotides introduced a unique molecular identifier onto each TCR beta cDNA molecule. Each sample yielded at least 3 million CDR3-containing paired-end reads. The Mint cDNA synthesis kit, primed by a TRBC-specific oligonucleotide, was used to synthesize first-strand cDNA from all RNA. Following uracil-DNA glycosylase treatment, a first 18-cycle PCR with universal primers M1SS and BC2_uni_R was performed on all cDNA. The original pipeline was this. For normalization, 1 million high-quality reads were randomly selected from each sample, with every read carrying a distinct molecular identifier. Instead of being binned into consensus sequences, reads with shared molecular identifiers were discarded. CDR3 identification, clonotype clustering and error correction used MiTCR with a Q25 quality threshold and the strictest error-elimination algorithm. A nonparametric unseen species model with Euler transformation was used to estimate lower-bound total TCR beta diversity. TCRdb passed the public sequencing reads through fastp at Q25 and MiXCR, retaining productive beta sequences. Each entry is one CDR3 protein sequence, shown with its most common DNA and genes. TCRdb, rather than the study authors, made the V and J calls. Recorded for this sample are about 570,000 distinct CDR3 sequences; 25% to 30% of them occurred a single time. The ten top clones hold approximately 18% of the sample.

The CDR3 runs 13 amino acids, cysteine and phenylalanine included. Only CDR3 DNA is held: 39 bases, read in frame from base 1. Trimming leaves V shorter by 8 bases and J shorter by 1 base, with the junction holding 4 bases beyond the gene matches. The rearrangement combines TRBV12-3 or TRBV12-4 with TRBJ1-1; the junction holds 7 bases that match TRBD1. The receptor was derived from a woman aged 70 to 79 in good health. Sequenced input: blood. Read as DNA, the sequence is TGTGCCAGCTTGAACAGGGGGAACACTGAAGCTTTCTTT. This translates into CASLNRGNTEAFF.